This T cell receptor (beta chain) was sequenced in a study of T cell changes during pregnancy in multiple sclerosis. Germline V gene data show CDR1 as SGHNT and CDR2 as YYREEE (reference sequence). Trimming took 4 bases from V and 8 from J, leaving 15 bases between them. CDR3 length: 14 amino acids. TCRdb's copy holds only in-frame clones and misses some; the assay was immunoSEQ multiplex PCR. Of about 51,000 clones in the sample, 93% were seen once. This clonotype originated in a female donor with multiple sclerosis, enrolled in a pregnancy study. The sequences come from peripheral blood, collected in the second trimester of pregnancy. The chain is built from TRBV5-4 and TRBJ1-4, with TRBD1 as a possible D gene (6 bases). The CDR3 loop reads CASSPGGGDEKLFF. The CDR3 region has the DNA TGTGCCAGCAGCCCAGGAGGGGGGGACGAAAAACTGTTTTTT.